The present entry profiles one T cell receptor beta chain with its context. The antigen is undetermined. TCRdb called the 5' RACE reads again in MiXCR, with one record for every CDR3 protein. Of 100,000 or so distinct CDR3 sequences in the sample, around 4.8% are singletons; the top ten hold around 21%. This sample is part of a study of spatial heterogeneity in lung cancer. This CDR3 comprises 16 residues. Trimming shortened V by 2 bases and J by 9 bases, and 19 bases separated the two germline ends. Germline V gene lookup returns CDR1 KGHSH and CDR2 LQKENI. Notes on the study in general: Tumor mutation counts were tracked by expanded intratumoral alpha and beta TCR counts.

Time point here: sample taken at primary tumor resection. Unsorted tumor, nontumor lung tissue or cryopreserved PBMC supplied the whole RNA. The receptor was derived from a male donor with early-stage non-small cell lung cancer. The chain carries TRBV18 and TRBJ1-4; no firm D call. The sequenced sample was lung tumor tissue, obtained at surgery. The chain's CDR3 is CASSPGPPPLDQKLFF. The CDR3 region has the DNA TGTGCCAGCTCACCAGGGCCGCCACCCCTGGATCAAAAACTGTTTTTT. The whole variable domain, remainder taken from reference TRBV18 and TRBJ1-4, is NAGVMQNPRHLVRRRGQEARLRCSPMKGHSHVYWYRQLPEEGLKFMVYLQKENIIDESGMPKERFSAEFPKEGPSILRIQQVVRGDSAAYFCASSPGPPPLDQKLFFGSGTQLSVL.